This T cell receptor beta chain was observed in a study of blood T cells in healthy people across ages (dated by TCRdb to 2014 to 2015). Some background on the complete study: In model experiments, template switching captured roughly one uniquely barcoded TCR beta cDNA molecule for every two T cells. Four age groups were formed from the donors: young (average approximately 17 years), middle-aged (approximately 40), aged (about 62) and long-lived (around 82). Donors of different ages were randomly distributed across sequencing lanes to avoid experimental bias. Using the same blood draw, the study looked at two additional independent replicas of 1 million unique cDNA reads for two donors, one aged 18 to 29 and the other aged 80 or older. Using deep sequencing normalized with unique cDNA molecular identifiers, the study measured how TCR beta repertoire diversity changes with age. Summary of the overall study and its limitations: Estimates of total diversity from one million sequenced T cells were regarded as lower bounds and underestimates. As age increased, observed TCR beta diversity per million T cells dropped in a roughly linear way, and a significant reduction was already evident by age 40. Because the CMV infection status of the donors was unknown, age-related changes in expanded clonotypes may potentially have been confounded. Since profiling was done on bulk unsorted PBMCs, naive and antigen-experienced compartments could not be conclusively compared. Compared with the aged group, more naive CD4+ T cells, fewer expanded clones and increased TCR diversity were shown by the long-lived group, suggesting age selection. Observed TCR beta diversity correlated strongly with the percentage of naive T cells measured by flow cytometry.

CDR1 and CDR2 were assigned from the germline V gene as MRHNA and SNTAGT. Cut back by 6 bases and 0 bases, the V and J ends lie 8 bases apart. From its cysteine to its phenylalanine, the CDR3 spans 13 amino acids. CDR3 DNA is the only sequence kept; it has 39 bases, read in frame from the first base. The approximately 40 donors, aged about 6 to 100 years, were systemically healthy Caucasian individuals from Russia. Each donor gave roughly 9 milliliters of peripheral blood, drawn into EDTA-treated Vacutainer tubes. Ficoll-Paque density-gradient centrifugation was used to isolate PBMCs, with at least 6 million per sample. Total RNA, at least 5 micrograms per sample, was extracted from PBMCs with Trizol reagent. For every donor, flow cytometry on a PBMC aliquot measured the percentage of naive CD45RAhigh/CD27high T cells. Receptors were amplified or captured by 5' RACE. Sequencing took place on an Illumina HiSeq 2500. A second PCR of roughly 7 to 12 cycles was performed with a sample-barcoded 5' primer and a J-beta primer mix. Each TCR beta cDNA molecule received a unique molecular identifier from a template-switch 5' adaptor carrying 12 random nucleotides. Each sample yielded at least 2.5 million CDR3-containing paired-end reads. The Mint cDNA synthesis kit, primed by a TRBC-specific oligonucleotide, was used to synthesize first-strand cDNA from all RNA. Following uracil-DNA glycosylase treatment, all cDNA underwent a first 18-cycle PCR with the universal primers M1SS and BC2_uni_R. The paper's data handling went like this. For normalization, 1 million high-quality reads were randomly selected from each sample, with every read carrying a distinct molecular identifier. Instead of being binned into consensus sequences, reads with shared molecular identifiers were discarded. CDR3 identification, clonotype clustering and error correction used MiTCR with a Q25 quality threshold and the strictest error-elimination algorithm. A nonparametric unseen species model with Euler transformation was used to estimate lower-bound total TCR beta diversity. TCRdb trimmed public reads at Q25 via fastp, called clones via MiXCR and kept in-frame beta chains. Rows matching on CDR3 protein sequence are summarized as one entry with the most common DNA and genes. The V and J calls were not made by the authors but by TCRdb's processing. Recorded for this sample are about 640,000 distinct CDR3 sequences; 40% to 45% of them occurred a single time. The top ten clones comprise about 30% of the sample.

This clonotype has a handful of counts. Its antigen specificity is not known. Qualities for individual bases were not recorded, and no much larger clone is one base off. The chain was built from TRBV6-4 and TRBJ1-1; TRBD1 could be the D gene, as 5 bases match. The clonotype was recovered from a man older than 75 in good health. The sample was blood. Read as DNA, the sequence is TGTGCCAGCAGCCGGGACCTGAACACTGAAGCTTTCTTT. This gives the protein CASSRDLNTEAFF.